The clone carrying this TCR beta chain has at least ten counts. Its antigen is still unknown. The sample originates from a study of early T cells in non-severe SARS-CoV-2 infection. The overall study: Sequencing targeted bulk RNA from unsorted whole blood, leaving chains unpaired. General study findings and limits: There was a bias toward anti-spike CD8 responses in VDJdb matching, which missed private and CD4 specificities.

TCRdb passed the 5' RACE reads through MiXCR, listing each CDR3 protein once. The data show 30,000 to 40,000 distinct CDR3 sequences, approximately 9.2% seen once. Germline CDR1 is SQVTM and CDR2 is ANQGSEA. CDR3 length equals 16 residues. V was pared by 0 bases and J by 4 bases, with 15 bases between. The sample consisted of whole blood. The sequence derives from an adult who was a healthcare worker with PCR-confirmed SARS-CoV-2 infection or an uninfected control (not recorded which). The chain uses TRBV29-1 and TRBJ2-2; the D gene is possibly TRBD1 (5 bases). CDR3 nucleotide sequence: TGCAGCGTTGAAGATCCCCTGACAGCATCCACCGGGGAGCTGTTTTTT. Protein: CSVEDPLTASTGELFF.